Following are 27 T cell receptor beta chains from one sample sequenced in a study of blood T cells in healthy people across ages. Then a second PCR, running roughly 7 to 11 cycles, was carried out with a sample-barcoded 5' primer and a J-beta primer mix. MiXCR was run by TCRdb on the 5' RACE reads, yielding one entry per CDR3 protein. This table has around 750,000 distinct CDR3 sequences, around half appearing once. Material for sequencing was blood. These receptors originate from a man at least 80 years old in good health.

This sequence joins TRBV9 and TRBJ2-3; 7 nucleotides line up with TRBD2. CDR1 and CDR2 from the germline V gene are SGDLS and YYNGEE. Losses at the gene ends were 1 base for V and 7 bases for J; bases not matched to a gene: 12. This CDR3 has 16 amino acids. The CDR3 bases are TGTGCCAGCAGCGTACGAAGTCAGGGAGGGCTAAATACGCAGTATTTT. Translating it yields CASSVRSQGGLNTQYF.

With respect to this clonotype: A read error may explain this, as a much larger clone is one base away. The chain is built from TRBV12-3 or TRBV12-4 and TRBJ2-1; D unresolved. CDR3 length: 11 amino acids. With 5 bases removed from V and 9 bases from J, the gap between germline ends came to 8 bases. The CDR3 loop is CASSPLSEQFF. The CDR3 coding sequence is TGTGCCAGCAGTCCCCTCAGTGAGCAGTTCTTC.

V usage is TRBV20-1 and J usage is TRBJ2-5, with 8 nucleotides matching TRBD2. Germline V gene data show CDR1 as DFQATT and CDR2 as SNEGSKA (reference sequence). The CDR3 sequence is 13 residues long. After removal of 6 bases from V and 5 bases from J, the junction contained 8 bases not matched to a gene. CDR3: CSAAGGQGETQYF. The CDR3 DNA is TGCAGTGCGGCGGGGGGCCAGGGTGAGACCCAGTACTTC.

The chain carries TRBV20-1 and TRBJ2-7; a possible D gene is TRBD1 (6 bases). The DNA end favors TRBJ2-5, so the J call may be wrong. The germline V gene encodes CDR1 DFQATT and CDR2 SNEGSKA (reference sequence). The CDR3 totals 12 residues. CDR3 DNA sequence: TGCAGTGCTCACCGGGACACCGAGACCCAGTACTTC. The encoded protein is CSAHRDTETQYF.

The rearrangement uses TRBV20-1 and TRBJ2-5; 11 bases align to TRBD2. Unmatched junction bases numbered 9, after V lost 3 bases and J lost 3 bases. The CDR3 is made up of 16 amino acids. Germline assignment: CDR1 DFQATT and CDR2 SNEGSKA (reference sequence). In DNA, the CDR3 is TGCAGTGCTAGCCCTCTGCCGGGACTAGCGGAAGAGACCCAGTACTTC. Its protein is CSASPLPGLAEETQYF.

For this clonotype: At one end, the junction sequence differs from germline, possibly due to a read error. The V and J genes are TRBV7-2 and TRBJ2-5, with D possibly being TRBD2 (7 bases). Germline CDR1 and CDR2: SGHTA and FQGNSA. This CDR3 has 13 residues. The CDR3 spells CASSFGGQETPYF. CDR3 DNA: TGTGCCAGCAGCTTCGGGGGGCAAGAGACCCCGTACTTC.

The V call is TRBV6-2 or TRBV6-3, the J call TRBJ2-7; D remains unclear. Germline CDR1 and CDR2: MNHEY and SVGEGT. CDR3 length: 13 residues. The V end was cut by 5 bases, the J end by 2 bases, with 10 bases between. CDR3 amino acids: CASSLDGTYEQYF. CDR3 nucleotides: TGTGCCAGCAGTCTGGACGGAACCTACGAGCAGTACTTC.

This chain joins TRBV4-1 and TRBJ2-2, with 9 positions matching TRBD1. The germline V gene encodes CDR1 MGHRA and CDR2 YSYEKL. There are 17 residues in the CDR3. J lost 6 bases, V lost 0 bases, and 8 bases had no gene match. As DNA, the CDR3 is TGCGCCAGCAGCCAAGATCATGAGGGACAGGGCTCCGGGGAGCTGTTTTTT. Translated, it gives CASSQDHEGQGSGELFF.

V and J are TRBV28 and TRBJ2-5; D is perhaps TRBD2 (6 bases). Germline CDR1 is MDHEN and CDR2 is SYDVKM. The V end lost 7 bases, the J end lost 7 bases, and 16 bases lay between the germline ends. The CDR3 extends over 13 amino acids. In nucleotides, the CDR3 is TGTGCCAGCACCTGGGGGTTCGGGGGGACCCAGTACTTC. Translation: CASTWGFGGTQYF.

This clonotype was picked up a small number of times. The chain links TRBV2 to TRBJ2-4; the match to TRBD1 covers 11 bases. CDR3 length equals 13 residues. Trimming took 6 bases from V and 9 from J; bases not matched to a gene: 4. Per the germline V gene, CDR1 is SNHLY and CDR2 is FYNNEI. The CDR3 coding sequence is TGTGCCAGCAGCGGGACAGGGGGAGGCATTCAGTACTTC. It is translated as CASSGTGGGIQYF.

This clonotype came up a few times. The CDR3 loop reads CASKRRGAGYAYF. The DNA of the CDR3 is TGTGCCAGCAAGCGCCGCGGGGCCGGATACGCGTATTTT. This chain links TRBV12-3 or TRBV12-4 with TRBJ2-3, with TRBD2 as a possible D gene (6 bases). V was clipped by 7 bases and J by 14 bases, with 22 bases between them. The CDR3 runs 13 residues.

This clonotype was seen a single time. The junction departs from the called germline gene at one end, perhaps through a read error. The chain has TRBV28 and TRBJ2-1, with 11 bases lining up with TRBD2. This CDR3 is 17 amino acids long. Germline CDR1 and CDR2: MDHEN and SYDVKM. CDR3: CAGSLRRLAGYYNEQFF. The CDR3 DNA reads as TGTGCCGGCAGTTTACGCCGACTAGCGGGGTACTACAATGAGCAGTTCTTC.

The CDR3 sequence: CASSLGRGAQETQYF. As DNA, the CDR3 is TGTGCCAGCAGCTTGGGGCGAGGAGCGCAAGAGACCCAGTACTTC. This chain connects TRBV5-6 to TRBJ2-5; the D is unclear. Trimming took off 0 bases at V and 2 bases at J, with 11 bases between the two ends. CDR3 size: 15 residues. CDR1 SGHDT and CDR2 YYEEEE come from the germline V gene.

This rearrangement joins TRBV6-6 to TRBJ2-1; D is uncertain. Deletions cut 4 bases from V and 0 bases from J, with 13 bases between. From germline, CDR1 is MNHNY and CDR2 SVGAGI (reference sequence). This CDR3 spans 16 amino acids. DNA for the CDR3: TGTGCCAGCAGTTTTGAGGACGTCAGCTCCTACAATGAGCAGTTCTTC. Its protein is CASSFEDVSSYNEQFF.

This clonotype has only one observation. V is TRBV27 and J is TRBJ1-6; D is unresolved. The CDR3 is made up of 14 amino acids. The germline V gene has CDR1 MNHEY and CDR2 SMNVEV (reference sequence). V gave up 6 bases and J gave up 7 bases, with 13 bases separating them. The CDR3 loop reads CASRLQTENSPLHF. The CDR3 bases are TGTGCCAGCAGACTACAAACAGAGAATTCACCCCTCCACTTT.

The gene calls are TRBV6-5 and TRBJ1-2; D is perhaps TRBD1 (5 bases). CDR1 MNHEY and CDR2 SVGAGI come from the germline V gene. V was shortened by 0 bases and J by 5 bases, with 10 bases between the two germline ends. This CDR3 region has 14 residues. CDR3 sequence: CASSYSTGPYGYTF. Written as DNA, the CDR3 is TGTGCCAGCAGTTACTCAACAGGTCCTTATGGCTACACCTTC.

The chain links TRBV21-1 to TRBJ2-1; the table's D call, TRBD2, was not checked against the DNA. TRBV21-1 is labeled a pseudogene. CDR3 length equals 15 residues. Here the CDR3 reads CASSNLAEQGNEQFF. The CDR3 DNA sequence: TGTGCCAGCAGCAATCTAGCGGAGCAGGGGAATGAGCAGTTCTTC.

The chain employs TRBV20-1 and TRBJ1-5; TRBD1 aligns across 9 bases. CDR3 length: 16 amino acids. The ends lost 3 bases at V and 7 bases at J; junction bases unmatched: 13. CDR1 is DFQATT, CDR2 SNEGSKA, per germline (reference sequence). CDR3 amino acids: CSASPYTGTGSQPQHF. CDR3 sequence (DNA): TGCAGTGCTAGCCCCTACACCGGGACAGGGAGCCAGCCCCAGCATTTT.

V and J are TRBV2 and TRBJ2-1; either TRBD1 or TRBD2 may supply D (5 bases each). The length of the CDR3 is 11 residues. V was clipped by 8 bases and J by 10 bases, with 12 bases between them. Germline CDR1 reads SNHLY; CDR2 reads FYNNEI. As DNA, the CDR3 is TGTGCCAGCGGTTACGAGGGGGAGCAGTTCTTC. This gives the protein CASGYEGEQFF.

The rearrangement uses TRBV24-1 and TRBJ2-3; TRBD2 matches 10 bases. The CDR3 has 15 residues. V dropped 3 bases and J dropped 4; count of bases not matched to a gene: 3. Germline loops: CDR1 KGHDR, CDR2 SFDVKD. For the CDR3, the DNA is TGTGCCACCAGTGATAGCGGGAGGGCATCAGATACGCAGTATTTT. Protein: CATSDSGRASDTQYF.

This clonotype was counted between two and nine times. This rearrangement joins TRBV7-3 to TRBJ2-4, with 10 bases matching TRBD2. The J call may be wrong; the DNA end is better matched by TRBJ2-7. This CDR3 is 15 amino acids long. Germline V lookup: CDR1 SGHTA, CDR2 FQGTGA. The CDR3 protein is CASSATGTSVYEQYF. Written as DNA, the CDR3 is TGTGCCAGCAGCGCCACCGGGACTAGCGTCTACGAGCAGTACTTC.

This chain connects TRBV24-1 to TRBJ2-1; 12 nucleotides match TRBD2. V lost 4 bases, J lost 6 bases, and 9 bases stayed unmatched. The CDR3 is 17 residues long. Germline V gene data show CDR1 as KGHDR and CDR2 as SFDVKD. The CDR3 spells CATSDPTSSGRANEQFF. The DNA for the CDR3 is TGTGCCACCAGTGACCCTACCTCTAGCGGGAGGGCCAATGAGCAGTTCTTC.

This chain links TRBV20-1 with TRBJ1-2; D not certain. Trimming removed 0 bases from V and 0 bases from J, with 14 bases in between. Germline V lookup: CDR1 DFQATT, CDR2 SNEGSKA (reference sequence). This CDR3 is 16 amino acids long. The CDR3 protein is CSARDRRTASNYGYTF. DNA for the CDR3: TGCAGTGCTAGAGATCGGAGAACCGCTTCTAACTATGGCTACACCTTC.

There are a few counts of this clonotype. This rearrangement joins TRBV2 to TRBJ2-3; no definite D call. The germline V gene encodes CDR1 SNHLY and CDR2 FYNNEI. The V and J ends lost 3 bases and 7 bases respectively, with 17 bases between them. This CDR3 is built from 15 residues. In DNA form, the CDR3 reads TGTGCCAGCAGTGACTACAGCCCGGTGGATCATACGCAGTATTTT. Its protein product is CASSDYSPVDHTQYF.

This rearrangement joins TRBV20-1 to TRBJ1-2; D is ambiguous. V was trimmed by 6 bases and J by 5 bases, leaving 13 bases between them. This CDR3 has 12 amino acids. Germline lookup yields CDR1 DFQATT and CDR2 SNEGSKA (reference sequence). The CDR3 nucleotides are TGCAGTGCCCTTAACACAGAATATGGCTACACCTTC. This sequence encodes CSALNTEYGYTF.

The chain carries TRBV28 and TRBJ2-7; D not certain. Germline V CDR1 and CDR2: MDHEN, SYDVKM. The CDR3 is made up of 13 amino acids. Trimming took 5 bases from V and 1 from J, leaving 9 bases between them. Here the CDR3 DNA reads TGTGCCAGCAGTATATCGGTTTCCTACGAGCAGTACTTC. Protein product: CASSISVSYEQYF.

This clonotype was seen more than once but under ten times. V usage is TRBV9 and J usage is TRBJ2-1; tentative D call: TRBD2 (5 bases). This CDR3 contains 15 residues. V lost 0 bases and J 4 bases, leaving 11 bases between the germline ends. Per germline, CDR1 SGDLS and CDR2 YYNGEE. For the CDR3, the DNA is TGTGCCAGCAGCGTAGGTGGGAGAGAGTACAATGAGCAGTTCTTC. This encodes CASSVGGREYNEQFF. Variable domain in full (rest from reference TRBV9 and TRBJ2-1): DSGVTQTPKHLITATGQRVTLRCSPRSGDLSVYWYQQSLDQGLQFLIQYYNGEERAKGNILERFSAQQFPDLHSELNLSSLELGDSALYFCASSVGGREYNEQFFGPGTRLTVL.